The sequence of this TCR beta chain was determined in a study of CD8 T cells in ankylosing spondylitis. Germline-derived CDR1 and CDR2 are MNHNS and SASEGT. The CDR3 length is 14 residues. V gave up 10 bases and J gave up 3 bases, with 16 bases separating them. This clonotype was counted only a few times. Its antigen remains unidentified. With molecular barcodes, quantitative 5'-RACE was used to make the TCR beta libraries. TCRdb independently ran MiXCR on the 5' RACE reads; one entry per CDR3 protein. Here the sample spans more than 400,000 distinct CDR3 sequences, 5.3% being singletons. Whole-study results and caveats: Reports of some motif variants in reactive arthritis synovial fluid and blood predate this one. About 8 highly homologous variants made up a TCR beta motif, and this motif appeared characteristic of ankylosing spondylitis blood. Peripheral blood samples showed relatively rare disease-linked clones, and these clones were CD8+.

The origin of this receptor is a male donor with ankylosing spondylitis. The specimen sequenced was blood, either unsorted or a sorted T cell fraction (not recorded which). The chain carries TRBV6-1 and TRBJ1-3; D remains ambiguous. CDR3 in DNA: TGTGCCATCAGCCTGACCGACTATGGAAACACCATATATTTT. Translated, it gives CAISLTDYGNTIYF.